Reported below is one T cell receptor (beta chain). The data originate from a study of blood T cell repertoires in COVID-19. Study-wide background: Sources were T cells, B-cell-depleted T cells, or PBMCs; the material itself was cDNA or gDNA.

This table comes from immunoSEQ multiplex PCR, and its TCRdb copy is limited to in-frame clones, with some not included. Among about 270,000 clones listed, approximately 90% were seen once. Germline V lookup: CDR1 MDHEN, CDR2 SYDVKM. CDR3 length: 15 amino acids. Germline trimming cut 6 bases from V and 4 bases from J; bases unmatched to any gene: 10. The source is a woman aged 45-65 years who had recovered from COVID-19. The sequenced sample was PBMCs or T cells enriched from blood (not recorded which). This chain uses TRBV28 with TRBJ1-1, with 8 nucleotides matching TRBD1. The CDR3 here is CASRLSRQGSTEAFF. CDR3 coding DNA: TGTGCCAGCAGACTAAGTAGACAGGGGAGCACTGAAGCTTTCTTT.